This entry lists 18 T cell receptor beta chains sequenced from one sample in a study of blood T cell repertoires in COVID-19 (dated by TCRdb to 2020 to 2022). Libraries were constructed by the immunoSEQ multiplex PCR assay. The source is immuneACCESS, and TCRdb retained only in-frame sequences with V and J called. Part of the clones is not carried over; for the studies checked, unresolved V genes explain less than half of this, and the remainder is unexplained. The sample contains around 230,000 clones, 86% of them found a single time. Of the sample, approximately 2% is held by the ten largest clones. Input material: peripheral blood. These receptors were collected from a young man who had recovered from COVID-19.

The chain carries TRBV9 and TRBJ2-5; 13 bases are shared with TRBD2. Trimming removed 2 bases from V and 1 base from J; junction bases left unmatched: 2. The germline V gene has CDR1 SGDLS and CDR2 YYNGEE. CDR3 length: 16 amino acids. The CDR3 nucleotides are TGTGCCAGCAGCGTGGGACTAGCGGGGATCCAAGAGACCCAGTACTTC. It is translated as CASSVGLAGIQETQYF.

Remarks on this clone: The germline gene is not matched at one end of the junction; a read error may be the cause. The rearrangement joins TRBV2 to TRBJ2-7; weak D call: TRBD1 (6 bases). Germline CDR1 and CDR2: SNHLY and FYNNEI. The CDR3 totals 14 residues. Written as DNA, the CDR3 is TGTGCCAGCAGTGAAGCTGTGTTAGGGACAAAGAAACCCTTC. Translating it yields CASSEAVLGTKKPF. The entire variable domain, with the rest obtained from reference TRBV2 and TRBJ2-7, is as follows: EPEVTQTPSHQVTQMGQEVILRCVPISNHLYFYWYRQILGQKVEFLVSFYNNEISEKSEIFDDQFSVERPDGSNFTLKIRSTKLEDSAMYFCASSEAVLGTKKPFGPGTRLTVT.

The rearrangement links TRBV6-5 to TRBJ1-3, with TRBD1 matching over 7 bases. This CDR3 spans 15 amino acids. Trimming at V came to 6 bases and at J to 0 bases, leaving 5 bases not matched to a gene. CDR1 and CDR2 from the germline V gene are MNHEY and SVGAGI. CDR3 loop: CASSKGQLSGNTIYF. The CDR3 DNA reads TGTGCCAGCAGCAAGGGACAGCTCTCTGGAAACACCATATATTTT.

The chain joins TRBV2 to TRBJ2-7; weak D call: TRBD2 (6 bases). Germline V gives CDR1 SNHLY, CDR2 FYNNEI. The V end was cut by 6 bases, the J end by 7 bases, with 16 bases between. The CDR3 contains 13 residues. DNA for the CDR3: TGTGCCAGCAGGGGCCGACTAGGCGGGGAGCAGTACTTC. Amino acids: CASRGRLGGEQYF.

This rearrangement joins TRBV4-1 to TRBJ1-5; D unresolved. There are 18 residues in the CDR3. The ends were cut back, 0 bases at V and 4 bases at J, with 19 bases in the middle. Per germline, CDR1 MGHRA and CDR2 YSYEKL. The CDR3 DNA reads as TGCGCCAGCAGCCAAGATTGGGTACCGGAGGGCCAAAATCAGCCCCAGCATTTT. Residues: CASSQDWVPEGQNQPQHF.

This chain links TRBV2 with TRBJ2-1, with TRBD2 identical over 13 bases. V shed 6 bases, J shed 2 bases, and the junction held 4 bases outside the gene matches. The CDR3 runs to 16 residues. The germline V gene encodes CDR1 SNHLY and CDR2 FYNNEI. The CDR3 coding sequence is TGTGCCAGCAGCCGACTAGCGGGGGGCACCTACAATGAGCAGTTCTTC. The encoded protein is CASSRLAGGTYNEQFF.

The chain carries TRBV5-4 and TRBJ2-7; 8 positions match TRBD2. The CDR3 is 12 residues long. V lost 3 bases, J lost 6 bases, and 2 bases stayed unmatched. Germline V gene sequence: CDR1 SGHNT, CDR2 YYREEE (reference sequence). The CDR3 loop is CASSSSGGEQYF. The CDR3 nucleotides read TGTGCCAGCAGCTCCAGCGGGGGCGAGCAGTACTTC. The full variable domain, in which reference TRBV5-4 and TRBJ2-7 provide the parts outside the CDR3, is ETGVTQSPTHLIKTRGQQVTLRCSSQSGHNTVSWYQQALGQGPQFIFQYYREEENGRGNFPPRFSGLQFPNYSSELNVNALELDDSALYLCASSSSGGEQYFGPGTRLTVT.

The chain joins TRBV21-1 to TRBJ1-4. TRBV21-1 is an annotated pseudogene. The CDR3 totals 19 residues. This CDR3 reads CASSKAPWGGPATNEKLFF. In DNA, the CDR3 is TGTGCCAGCAGCAAAGCGCCCTGGGGGGGGCCAGCAACTAATGAAAAACTGTTTTTT.

The chain is built from TRBV27 and TRBJ1-4; D remains unclear. Trimming stripped 3 bases from V and 7 bases from J, with 15 bases between. This CDR3 region has 15 residues. The V gene's germline CDR1 is MNHEY and CDR2 SMNVEV (reference sequence). CDR3 DNA sequence: TGTGCCAGCAGTTTTCGGAGTGGAAGCCTTGAAAAACTGTTTTTT. Protein sequence: CASSFRSGSLEKLFF.

The sample holds a few counts of this clone. This chain joins TRBV12-3 or TRBV12-4 and TRBJ1-2; maybe TRBD1 (6 bases). V gave up 3 bases and J gave up 4 bases, with 9 bases separating them. The CDR3 loop spans 13 amino acids. The CDR3 region has the DNA TGTGCCAGCAGTTTGGACAGTGGCTATGGCTACACCTTC. Translated, it gives CASSLDSGYGYTF.

The chain employs TRBV7-9 and TRBJ1-1; unclear D gene. Trimming took 3 bases from V and 4 from J, leaving 6 bases between them. The CDR3 covers 12 residues. Germline CDR1 reads SEHNR; CDR2 reads FQNEAQ (reference sequence). CDR3 residues: CASSFLATEAFF. The CDR3 DNA sequence: TGTGCCAGCAGCTTCTTAGCCACTGAAGCTTTCTTT.

A remark on this clone: This may be a read error, as it is one base from a much larger clone. The chain is built from TRBV12-3 or TRBV12-4 and TRBJ1-1; 7 bases align to TRBD1. Trimming took 6 bases from V and 0 from J; bases not matched to a gene: 1. The CDR3 extends over 13 amino acids. The CDR3: CASRGQLNTEAFF. DNA for the CDR3: TGTGCCAGCAGGGGACAGTTGAACACTGAAGCTTTCTTT.

The rearrangement links TRBV6-5 to TRBJ1-5; 8 bases map to TRBD1. The CDR3 spans 14 residues. CDR1 is MNHEY and CDR2 is SVGAGI in the germline V gene. Trimming at V came to 8 bases and at J to 4 bases, leaving 7 bases not matched to a gene. CDR3 in DNA: TGTGCCAGCGCGCCGTACAGGGGGAATCAGCCCCAGCATTTT. Its protein product is CASAPYRGNQPQHF.

This rearrangement joins TRBV6-5 to TRBJ2-7; 8 nucleotides agree with TRBD1. V gave up 0 bases and J gave up 4 bases; unmatched junction bases: 8. Germline CDR1 and CDR2: MNHEY and SVGAGI. The CDR3 extends over 16 amino acids. The CDR3 DNA reads as TGTGCCAGCAGTTACTCGAAAGGCAGGGGGCCGTACGAGCAGTACTTC. This codes for CASSYSKGRGPYEQYF.

The table lists this clone with many counts. The chain couples TRBV4-1 to TRBJ1-3, with unresolved D. CDR3 length: 15 amino acids. Germline V gives CDR1 MGHRA, CDR2 YSYEKL. Trimming stripped 1 base from V and 0 bases from J, with 7 bases between. The CDR3, as DNA: TGCGCCAGCAGCCAAGTAATTTCCTCTGGAAACACCATATATTTT. It specifies CASSQVISSGNTIYF.

The chain uses TRBV6-2 or TRBV6-3 and TRBJ2-1; a possible D gene is TRBD2 (7 bases). The V end lost 5 bases, the J end lost 10 bases, and 24 bases lay between the germline ends. Germline lookup yields CDR1 MNHEY and CDR2 SVGEGT. This CDR3 has 16 residues. The CDR3 region is CASSPRKGGAQMEQFF. The CDR3 DNA reads TGTGCCAGCAGTCCGAGGAAGGGGGGGGCCCAGATGGAGCAGTTCTTC.

This chain links TRBV14 with TRBJ2-1; D possibly corresponds to TRBD2 (6 bases). The germline V and J ends were trimmed by 5 bases and 3 bases, with 14 bases remaining between them. The CDR3 extends over 15 amino acids. Germline CDR1 and CDR2: SGHDN and FVKESK. The CDR3 DNA is TGTGCCAGCAGCACCCAGGGAGGTATCTACAATGAGCAGTTCTTC. Amino acids: CASSTQGGIYNEQFF.

The chain uses TRBV19 and TRBJ1-4; D gene ambiguous. Between the trimmed V and J ends, which lost 7 bases and 5 bases, there was a span of 14 bases. The germline gives CDR1 LNHDA, CDR2 SQIVND (reference sequence). The CDR3 runs 14 residues. The DNA for the CDR3 is TGTGCCAGTACCCTCCGGGGAGTAAATGAAAAACTGTTTTTT. Translating gives CASTLRGVNEKLFF.